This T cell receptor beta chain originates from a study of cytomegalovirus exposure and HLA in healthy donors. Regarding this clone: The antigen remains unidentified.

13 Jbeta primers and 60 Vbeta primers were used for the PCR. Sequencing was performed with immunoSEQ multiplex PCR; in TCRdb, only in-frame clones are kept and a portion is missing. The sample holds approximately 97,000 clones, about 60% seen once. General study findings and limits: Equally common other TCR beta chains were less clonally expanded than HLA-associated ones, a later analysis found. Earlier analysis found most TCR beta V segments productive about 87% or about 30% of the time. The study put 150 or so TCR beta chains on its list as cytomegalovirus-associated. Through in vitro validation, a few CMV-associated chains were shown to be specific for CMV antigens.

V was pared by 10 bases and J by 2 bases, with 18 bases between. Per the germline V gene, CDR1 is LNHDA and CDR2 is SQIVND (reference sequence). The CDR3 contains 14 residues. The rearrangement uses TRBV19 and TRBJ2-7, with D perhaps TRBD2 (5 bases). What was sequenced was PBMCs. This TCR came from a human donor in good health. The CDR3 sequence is CATAKFAGAYEQYF. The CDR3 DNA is TGTGCCACTGCGAAGTTTGCGGGTGCCTACGAGCAGTACTTC.